One and the same sample provided the 20 T cell receptor beta chains below, sequenced in a study of shared clonotypes between healthy human individuals. CD45RO negativity and positive selection for CCR7 defined naive CD8 cells, a population that excluded terminally differentiated effector memory CD45RA+ cells. Produced via immunoSEQ multiplex PCR; TCRdb's table is partial and in-frame only. The sample lists some 2.1 million clones, 80% to 95% occurring once. Sequencing input: naive CD8+ T cells from PBMCs. Receptors were obtained from a man between 18 and 35 years old in good health. Some clones in this sample may be carry-over from other donors' samples.

The V gene is TRBV14, the J gene TRBJ2-3, with 7 positions matching TRBD1. Germline V gene lookup returns CDR1 SGHDN and CDR2 FVKESK. V shed 4 bases, J shed 10 bases, and the junction held 2 bases outside the gene matches. The CDR3 spans 11 residues. The CDR3 region has the DNA TGTGCCAGCAGCCTAACAGGGGCGCAGTATTTT. Protein sequence: CASSLTGAQYF.

DNA for the CDR3: TGTGCCAGCAGTTTATTTCCCCTCGGATTGAACACTGAAGCTTTCTTT. Residues: CASSLFPLGLNTEAFF. The rearrangement uses TRBV27 and TRBJ1-1, with no clear D. With 1 base removed from V and 0 bases from J, the gap between germline ends came to 12 bases. CDR3 length: 16 residues. Per the germline V gene, CDR1 is MNHEY and CDR2 is SMNVEV (reference sequence).

V gene TRBV28 combines with J gene TRBJ1-3, with no clear D. Germline V lookup: CDR1 MDHEN, CDR2 SYDVKM. V shed 5 bases and J shed 7 bases, with 9 bases lying between them. The CDR3 is 12 amino acids. The CDR3 coding sequence is TGTGCCAGCAGTCCTTTCAGGAACACCATATATTTT. Translating gives CASSPFRNTIYF.

The chain recombines TRBV21-1 with TRBJ2-3. TRBV21-1 is annotated as a pseudogene. This CDR3 region has 19 residues. This chain's CDR3 is CASSKASSHRAQCTDTQYF. CDR3 coding DNA: TGTGCCAGCAGCAAAGCGTCCAGTCACCGCGCACAATGCACAGATACGCAGTATTTT.

V usage is TRBV6-5 and J usage is TRBJ2-5; D not certain. This CDR3 is built from 14 residues. CDR1 and CDR2 (germline): MNHEY, SVGAGI. Trimming stripped 6 bases from V and 5 bases from J, with 16 bases between. CDR3 loop: CASSPRRDRETQYF. As DNA, the CDR3 is TGTGCCAGCAGCCCCCGTCGTGATCGTGAGACCCAGTACTTC.

The rearrangement links TRBV5-1 to TRBJ2-7; D might be TRBD2 (5 bases). The germline V gene encodes CDR1 SGHRS and CDR2 YFSETQ. The CDR3 is 13 amino acids. The ends were cut back, 0 bases at V and 6 bases at J, with 10 bases in the middle. The DNA for the CDR3 is TGCGCCAGCAGCTTGGGAACTGCGGGCGAGCAGTACTTC. Residues: CASSLGTAGEQYF.

This sequence joins TRBV29-1 and TRBJ2-7, with a weak D call TRBD2 (5 bases). The CDR3 is 11 residues long. CDR1 and CDR2 from the germline V gene are SQVTM and ANQGSEA. V gave up 5 bases and J gave up 7 bases, with 12 bases separating them. CDR3 DNA sequence: TGCAGCGTTAGGCTGACGGGGGAGCAGTACTTC. Encoded protein: CSVRLTGEQYF.

This chain joins TRBV6-7 and TRBJ1-6; tentatively, D is TRBD1 (5 bases). TRBV6-7 qualifies as an ORF whose function is uncertain. The CDR3 loop spans 16 amino acids. V lost 6 bases, J lost 2 bases, and 14 bases lay in between. The CDR3 DNA is TGTGCCAGCAGGCGATCTTGGGGCACCTATAATTCACCCCTCCACTTT. Amino acids: CASRRSWGTYNSPLHF.

The chain couples TRBV10-3 to TRBJ1-1, with 7 bases identical to TRBD1. Trimming took 2 bases from V and 1 from J; bases not matched to a gene: 16. The CDR3 consists of 19 residues. CDR1 is ENHRY, CDR2 SYGVKD, per germline. CDR3: CAISEPDRTGPSRNTEAFF. CDR3 sequence (DNA): TGTGCCATCAGTGAGCCGGACCGGACAGGACCCTCTCGGAACACTGAAGCTTTCTTT.

This rearrangement joins TRBV7-3 to TRBJ2-7; the D gene could be TRBD1 or TRBD2 (5 bases each). CDR1 is SGHTA and CDR2 is FQGTGA in the germline V gene. This CDR3 contains 14 residues. With 4 bases removed from V and 5 bases from J, the gap between germline ends came to 15 bases. The CDR3 region is CASSSLGAGDEQYF. The CDR3 DNA sequence: TGTGCCAGCAGCTCCCTTGGGGCCGGGGACGAGCAGTACTTC. Combining the CDR3 with reference TRBV7-3 and TRBJ2-7 gives the whole variable domain GAGVSQTPSNKVTEKGKYVELRCDPISGHTALYWYRQSLGQGPEFLIYFQGTGAADDSGLPNDRFFAVRPEGSVSTLKIQRTERGDSAVYLCASSSLGAGDEQYFGPGTRLTVT.

J is TRBJ2-3 and V is TRBV7-3; tentatively, D is TRBD1 (5 bases). CDR1 is SGHTA and CDR2 is FQGTGA in the germline V gene. The CDR3 contains 13 residues. Trimming pared 6 bases from V and 3 bases from J, leaving 10 bases between. CDR3 loop: CASRSDSTDTQYF. The CDR3 region has the DNA TGTGCCAGCAGGTCCGACAGTACAGATACGCAGTATTTT.

The table lists this clone with a count of one. The rearrangement joins TRBV28 to TRBJ2-3; D might be TRBD2 (6 bases). This CDR3 is 14 amino acids long. CDR1 and CDR2 (germline): MDHEN, SYDVKM. Trimming took off 4 bases at V and 5 bases at J, with 13 bases between the two ends. As DNA, the CDR3 is TGTGCCAGCAGTTCCCCCGGAGGGTTAGATACGCAGTATTTT. Protein product: CASSSPGGLDTQYF.

This clone appeared once. V and J are TRBV18 and TRBJ2-3; 9 nucleotides align to TRBD1. The CDR3 is made up of 17 amino acids. V lost 3 bases to trimming and J lost 5 bases; unmatched junction nucleotides: 12. In germline, CDR1 is KGHSH, CDR2 LQKENI. Written as DNA, the CDR3 is TGTGCCAGCTCACCGCCCCACCTTACAGGGGGCAAAGATACGCAGTATTTT. This translates into CASSPPHLTGGKDTQYF.

The chain employs TRBV28 and TRBJ2-1; D remains ambiguous. Germline loops: CDR1 MDHEN, CDR2 SYDVKM. V was pared by 6 bases and J by 0 bases, with 15 bases between. There are 16 residues in the CDR3. CDR3 amino acids: CASSSAAESSYNEQFF. For the CDR3, the DNA is TGTGCCAGCAGCTCGGCGGCGGAAAGCTCCTACAATGAGCAGTTCTTC.

The V call is TRBV6-1, the J call TRBJ2-7; TRBD1 or TRBD2 may be the D gene (6 bases each). Germline V gene sequence: CDR1 MNHNS, CDR2 SASEGT. The V end was cut by 4 bases, the J end by 3 bases, with 16 bases between. This CDR3 spans 15 amino acids. CDR3 bases: TGTGCCAGCAGTGTTGGAGGGGGGTCTCTCTACGAGCAGTACTTC. Encoded protein: CASSVGGGSLYEQYF.

The chain employs TRBV28 and TRBJ1-5; 7 bases align to TRBD1. The germline CDR1 and CDR2 sequences are MDHEN and SYDVKM. Losses at the gene ends were 6 bases for V and 6 bases for J; bases not matched to a gene: 8. The CDR3 is made up of 14 amino acids. CDR3 DNA: TGTGCCAGCAGCCGACAGGGAAGGGGTCAGCCCCAGCATTTT. Residues: CASSRQGRGQPQHF.

This clone occurred once. The rearrangement joins TRBV28 to TRBJ2-3; the match to TRBD2 covers 13 bases. This CDR3 region has 17 residues. V shed 3 bases and J 3 bases; nucleotides not matched to a gene: 6. Germline CDR1 MDHEN, CDR2 SYDVKM. The CDR3 DNA is TGTGCCAGCAGTTTGCCCACTAGCGGGAGGGCGACAGATACGCAGTATTTT. Translation: CASSLPTSGRATDTQYF.

The rearrangement joins TRBV6-5 to TRBJ2-3; 8 positions match TRBD2. The trim removed 6 bases at V and 0 bases at J, leaving 5 bases unmatched. The germline V gene has CDR1 MNHEY and CDR2 SVGAGI. The CDR3 length is 15 residues. The CDR3 sequence: CASRGPSGSTDTQYF. The CDR3 DNA follows: TGTGCCAGCAGGGGCCCTAGCGGGAGCACAGATACGCAGTATTTT.

This clone was found once. This chain uses TRBV19 with TRBJ2-7, with TRBD1 as a possible D gene (5 bases). V dropped 10 bases and J dropped 6 bases, with 13 bases sitting between them. CDR3 size: 11 residues. In germline, CDR1 is LNHDA, CDR2 SQIVND (reference sequence). The CDR3 DNA follows: TGTGCCACACGGTCAGGGTTCGAGCAGTACTTC. As protein: CATRSGFEQYF.

The chain is built from TRBV5-8 and TRBJ1-5; D not certain. V was shortened by 0 bases and J by 0 bases, with 4 bases between the two germline ends. This CDR3 has 14 residues. The germline V gene encodes CDR1 SGHTS and CDR2 YDEGEE. The CDR3 region is CASSLEGSNQPQHF. The CDR3 DNA reads as TGTGCCAGCAGCTTGGAGGGTAGCAATCAGCCCCAGCATTTT.